This T cell receptor beta chain derives from a study of OX40 agonist ivuxolimab in advanced cancers. Study findings and constraints: Which antigen the expanded peripheral T cells recognized is unknown.

Regarding this clone: Its antigen is still unknown.

Some clones are missing from TCRdb's copy, which holds only in-frame ones; the method was immunoSEQ multiplex PCR. The data contain over 7,500 clones, about 73% of them seen just once; the ten biggest clones take up roughly 28%. Deletions cut 0 bases from V and 3 bases from J, with 12 bases between. The germline V gene has CDR1 LGHNA and CDR2 YSLEER. The CDR3 is 16 residues long. The specimen comprised CD4+ or CD8+ T cells sorted from blood, sampled in a trial of the OX40 agonist ivuxolimab. The receptor was isolated from an adult with an advanced solid tumor such as melanoma, head and neck, liver or kidney cancer. This chain connects TRBV4-3 to TRBJ2-1; weak D call: TRBD1 (6 bases). Here the CDR3 reads CASSQDPGALYNEQFF. The CDR3 nucleotides read TGCGCCAGCAGCCAAGATCCAGGGGCCCTCTACAATGAGCAGTTCTTC.